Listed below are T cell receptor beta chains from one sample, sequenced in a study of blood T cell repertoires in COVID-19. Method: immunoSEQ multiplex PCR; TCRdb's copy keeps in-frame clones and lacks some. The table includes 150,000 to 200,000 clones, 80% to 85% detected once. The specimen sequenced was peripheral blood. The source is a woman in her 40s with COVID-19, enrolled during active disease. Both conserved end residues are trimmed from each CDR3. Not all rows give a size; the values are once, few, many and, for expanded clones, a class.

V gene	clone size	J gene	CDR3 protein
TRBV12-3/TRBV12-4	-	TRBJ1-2	ASSGGLNRGYT
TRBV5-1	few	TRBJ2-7	ASSSRGPSSYEQY
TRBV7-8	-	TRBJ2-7	ASSLVTGQGNTYEQY
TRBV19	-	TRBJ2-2	ASSSPGDRDNTGELF
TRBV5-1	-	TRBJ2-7	ASSSGLAVGEQY
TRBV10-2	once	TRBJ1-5	ASSESPSGGRPQH
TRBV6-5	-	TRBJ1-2	ASRSRGWEGYT
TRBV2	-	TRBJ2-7	ASMGQGVYQRQY
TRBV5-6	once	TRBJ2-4	ASSFFPPRQGANIQY
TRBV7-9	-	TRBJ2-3	ASSLVAASLADTQY
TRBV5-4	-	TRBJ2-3	ASSPSTRSTDTQY
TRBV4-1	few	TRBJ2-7	ASSQDRGLAVSYEQY
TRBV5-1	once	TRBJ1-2	ASSSGIYYGYT
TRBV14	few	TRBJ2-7	ASSLRSSYFSYEQY
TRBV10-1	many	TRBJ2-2	ASSGKTEAGELF
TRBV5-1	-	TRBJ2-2	ASSLTSGQPGELF
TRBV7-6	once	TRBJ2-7	ASSLDRGYYEQY
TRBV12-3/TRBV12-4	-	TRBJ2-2	ASRSANTGELF
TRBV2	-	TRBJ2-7	ASSERRGGTYEQY
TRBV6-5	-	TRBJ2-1	ASSRTSGSYNEQF
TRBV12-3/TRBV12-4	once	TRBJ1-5	ASSFRDQPQH